This is a list of T cell receptor beta chains from one sample in a study of monozygotic twins with inflammatory bowel disease. TCRdb processed the 5' RACE reads again and assigns one entry to each CDR3 protein, with no DNA. Recorded for this sample: about 380,000 distinct CDR3 sequences. Sequencing input: blood. These receptors were obtained from a human donor with ulcerative colitis or Crohn's disease, or a healthy co-twin of an affected twin (not recorded which). The CDR3 runs from the conserved cysteine through the conserved F or W. Fields, in order: V gene, J gene, CDR3 protein.

v_gene: TRBV5-1; j_gene: TRBJ2-7; CDR3aa: CASRDPQYEQYF
v_gene: TRBV6-1; j_gene: TRBJ1-5; CDR3aa: CASRQTGGNQPQHF
v_gene: TRBV24-1; j_gene: TRBJ2-5; CDR3aa: CATSDLLASGEETQYF
v_gene: TRBV20-1; j_gene: TRBJ2-7; CDR3aa: CSATTGPEQYF
v_gene: TRBV3-1; j_gene: TRBJ1-6; CDR3aa: CASSQVPPGPRRANSPLHF
v_gene: TRBV5-1; j_gene: TRBJ2-1; CDR3aa: CASSLKPWTGGAYNEQFF
v_gene: TRBV5-1; j_gene: TRBJ1-1; CDR3aa: CASSLDSGYTEAFF
v_gene: TRBV4-1; j_gene: TRBJ2-7; CDR3aa: CASSQDFRDPGLYEQYF
v_gene: TRBV5-1; j_gene: TRBJ2-2; CDR3aa: CASSSTGTSITGELFF
v_gene: TRBV4-1; j_gene: TRBJ2-3; CDR3aa: CASSQDGTSGSRAQYF
v_gene: TRBV5-1; j_gene: TRBJ1-1; CDR3aa: CASSLASGTYTEAFF
v_gene: TRBV4-1; j_gene: TRBJ1-2; CDR3aa: CASSQTVVGYGYTF
v_gene: TRBV7-3; j_gene: TRBJ2-1; CDR3aa: CASSQGGLSSYNEQFF
v_gene: TRBV7-3; j_gene: TRBJ2-2; CDR3aa: CASSPMGPGDLFF
v_gene: TRBV30; j_gene: TRBJ2-2; CDR3aa: CAWSAGPGQGNAGELFF
v_gene: TRBV18; j_gene: TRBJ2-3; CDR3aa: CASSRGSGESDTQYF
v_gene: TRBV6-5; j_gene: TRBJ2-7; CDR3aa: CASSSLLGGVNEQYF
v_gene: TRBV12-3/TRBV12-4; j_gene: TRBJ2-4; CDR3aa: CASSSRGATKNIQYF